A selection of T cell receptor beta chains follows, all from one sample in a study of spatial heterogeneity in lung cancer. Using its own MiXCR run on the 5' RACE reads, TCRdb lists one record per CDR3 protein. The sample contains tens of thousands of distinct CDR3 sequences, around 6.7% of which appear only once. Sequencing was performed on PBMCs, taken at surgery. These receptors all come from a female donor with early-stage non-small cell lung cancer. Each CDR3 is given with its conserved first and last residue. The D gene is left open where the match is weak. Size tells how often a clone was seen (once, few, many) or the class of an expanded clone, and some rows leave it out.

clone_size j_call d_call cdr3_length v_call cdr3_nt cdr3_aa
many TRBJ2-7 TRBD1 15 TRBV6-2/TRBV6-3 TGTGCCAGCAGCCAGGCGGGACAGGTCTCCTACGAGCAGTACTTC CASSQAGQVSYEQYF
many TRBJ2-5 TRBD1 15 TRBV7-9 TGTGCCAGCAGCTTAGCCCGCGGACAGGCTGAGACCCAGTACTTC CASSLARGQAETQYF
NA TRBJ2-5 TRBD2 15 TRBV4-1 TGCGCCAGCAGGGTAGCGGGGGGGCCTCGGGAGACCCAGTACTTC CASRVAGGPRETQYF
NA TRBJ2-2 NA 16 TRBV7-9 TGTGCCAGCAGCCCCCGACGGGGACAGAACACCGGGGAGCTGTTTTTT CASSPRRGQNTGELFF
NA TRBJ2-5 NA 12 TRBV6-2/TRBV6-3 TGTGCCAGCAGTTACTCGATGGAGACCCAGTACTTC CASSYSMETQYF
few TRBJ2-1 NA 16 TRBV21-1 TGTGCCAGCAGCAAAGGAAACCTGACAGAATACAATGAGCAGTTCTTC CASSKGNLTEYNEQFF
many TRBJ1-6 NA 16 TRBV2 TGTGCCAGCAGCCCCCAGGGGCCTGGGTATAATTCACCCCTCCACTTT CASSPQGPGYNSPLHF
few TRBJ2-4 TRBD2 16 TRBV28 TGTGCCAGCAGTCAAGGGGACTACGAAGCCAAAAACATTCAGTACTTC CASSQGDYEAKNIQYF
many TRBJ2-2 NA 13 TRBV29-1 TGCAGCTCCCGCAAGGAGAACACCGGGGAGCTGTTTTTT CSSRKENTGELFF
NA TRBJ2-2 TRBD2 15 TRBV6-6 TGTGCCAGCAGTCGTGGACTAGCGGGCTCCGGGGAGCTGTTTTTT CASSRGLAGSGELFF
many TRBJ2-1 NA 12 TRBV20-1 TGCAGTGCTAGCTCAGGTTCAACTGAGCAGTTCTTC CSASSGSTEQFF
many TRBJ1-1 NA 14 TRBV19 TGTGCCAGTAGTATTTACGATGGTTGGGCGGAGGCTTTCTTT CASSIYDGWAEAFF
NA TRBJ1-1 NA 13 TRBV5-1 TGCGCCAGCAGCTCCCAGGGTGACACTGAAGCTTTCTTT CASSSQGDTEAFF
many TRBJ2-1 NA 14 TRBV6-2/TRBV6-3 TGTGCCAGCAGTTACCAGGGAGTTCTCGGTGAGCAGTTCTTC CASSYQGVLGEQFF
medium-sized TRBJ2-3 NA 16 TRBV11-2 TGTGCCAGCAGCTCCCGAATGGACAGTTTTACAGATACGCAGTATTTT CASSSRMDSFTDTQYF
NA TRBJ2-2 NA 15 TRBV5-5 TGTGCCAGCAGCTTACTCGGGACTAACACCGGGGAGCTGTTTTTT CASSLLGTNTGELFF
NA TRBJ1-3 NA 15 TRBV7-2 TGTGCCAGCAGCTTAGGGCCCGCAGCGGGAAACACCATATATTTT CASSLGPAAGNTIYF
many TRBJ2-7 NA 14 TRBV2 TGTGCCAGCAGTGTTTCAGGGTTGGTTGGGGAGCAGTACTTC CASSVSGLVGEQYF
few TRBJ2-1 NA 13 TRBV7-2 TGTGCCAGCAGCTTAGATTCAGGAAATGAGCAGTTCTTC CASSLDSGNEQFF
NA TRBJ1-4 TRBD1 14 TRBV30 TGTGCCAAAAAAAACAGGGGGCAAGGTGAAAAACTGTTTTTT CAKKNRGQGEKLFF
many TRBJ2-1 NA 13 TRBV5-5 TGTGCCAGCAGCCACCGGGACTCCAATGAGCAGTTCTTC CASSHRDSNEQFF
many TRBJ2-7 NA 12 TRBV11-2 TGTGCCAGCAGCTTCGGGGAGTACGAGCAGTACTTC CASSFGEYEQYF
many TRBJ2-5 NA 15 TRBV7-2 TGTGCCAGCAGCTTAGATTTCGCCAACCAAGAGACCCAGTACTTC CASSLDFANQETQYF
NA TRBJ1-2 NA 12 TRBV3-1 TGTGCCAGCAGCCAAGGGAAGCTCTTCTGCACCTTC CASSQGKLFCTF
NA TRBJ1-2 TRBD1 16 TRBV19 TGTGCCAGTAGTCAGAATACCTTTGACAGGGTAAATGGCTACACCTTC CASSQNTFDRVNGYTF
many TRBJ2-7 NA 13 TRBV20-1 TGCAGTGCTAGTCACAGAGACTCCTACGAGCAGTACTTC CSASHRDSYEQYF
many TRBJ2-1 NA 13 TRBV29-1 TGCAGCGTTCCGCGGTGGGGCTACAATGAGCAGTTCTTC CSVPRWGYNEQFF
many TRBJ2-1 NA 15 TRBV7-8 TGTGCCAGCAGCCCACTCCAGGGGAATAACAATGAGCAGTTCTTC CASSPLQGNNNEQFF
NA TRBJ2-1 TRBD2 14 TRBV15 TGTGCCACCGAGCGCGGGGGGGCCAACAATGAGCAGTTCTTC CATERGGANNEQFF
many TRBJ2-3 NA 14 TRBV7-6 TGTGCCAGCAGCCCCCGATGGTACACAGATACGCAGTATTTT CASSPRWYTDTQYF
many TRBJ2-1 TRBD1 12 TRBV12-3/TRBV12-4 TGTGCCAGCACAGGACAGGGGAATGAGCAGTTCTTC CASTGQGNEQFF
many TRBJ2-7 NA 14 TRBV11-2 TGTGCCAGCAGCTATACAGGAAGTGACTACGAGCAGTACTTC CASSYTGSDYEQYF
NA TRBJ1-6 TRBD1 15 TRBV11-2 TGTGCCAGCAGCAGGGACCTGGACAGGGTTGGACCCCTCCACTTT CASSRDLDRVGPLHF
few TRBJ2-7 NA 14 TRBV5-4 TGTGCCAGCAGCCCCGCGGGGGCGGCCTACGAGCAGTACTTC CASSPAGAAYEQYF
many TRBJ2-1 NA 14 TRBV29-1 TGCAGCGCGGTGAAGTCAGGAGGGGACAATGAGCAGTTCTTC CSAVKSGGDNEQFF
few TRBJ1-1 NA 14 TRBV3-1 TGTGCCAGCAGCCAAGACCCTTTCAACACTGAAGCTTTCTTT CASSQDPFNTEAFF
many TRBJ1-6 NA 14 TRBV5-1 TGCGCCAGCAGCTTGTCACAGAATAATTCACCCCTCCACTTT CASSLSQNNSPLHF
few TRBJ1-4 NA 15 TRBV2 TGTGCCAGCAGTGAACGACTGGCATTTAATGAAAAACTGTTTTTT CASSERLAFNEKLFF
few TRBJ2-1 NA 14 TRBV12-3/TRBV12-4 TGTGCCAGCAGTTCCACCCCTCGGGGGAATGAGCAGTTCTTC CASSSTPRGNEQFF
many TRBJ2-7 NA 14 TRBV28 TGTGCCAGCAGTTCCTCCGGGGCTAACTACGAGCAGTACTTC CASSSSGANYEQYF